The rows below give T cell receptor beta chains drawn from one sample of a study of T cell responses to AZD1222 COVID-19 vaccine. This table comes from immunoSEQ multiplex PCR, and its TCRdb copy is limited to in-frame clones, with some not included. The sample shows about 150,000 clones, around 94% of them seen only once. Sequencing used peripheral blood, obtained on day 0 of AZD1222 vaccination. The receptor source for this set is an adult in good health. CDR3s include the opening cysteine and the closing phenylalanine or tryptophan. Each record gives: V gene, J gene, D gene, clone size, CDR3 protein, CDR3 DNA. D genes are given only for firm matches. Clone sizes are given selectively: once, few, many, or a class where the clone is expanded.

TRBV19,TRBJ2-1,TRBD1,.,CASATGTEYSYNEQFF,TGTGCCAGCGCGACCGGGACAGAGTACTCCTACAATGAGCAGTTCTTC
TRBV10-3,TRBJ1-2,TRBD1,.,CAISESEPWGQGSSSGYTF,TGTGCCATCAGTGAATCCGAGCCTTGGGGACAGGGTTCCAGTTCCGGCTACACCTTC
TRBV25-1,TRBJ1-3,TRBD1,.,CASIETGAGNTIYF,TGTGCCAGCATCGAGACAGGGGCCGGGAACACCATATATTTT
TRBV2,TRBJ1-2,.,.,CASRDGGASYGYTF,TGTGCCAGCAGGGACGGGGGGGCCTCCTATGGCTACACCTTC
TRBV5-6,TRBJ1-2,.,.,CASSFGSHGYTF,TGTGCCAGCAGCTTCGGTAGTCATGGCTACACCTTC
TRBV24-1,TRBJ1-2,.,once,CATSDYRVNYGYTF,TGTGCCACCAGTGATTACAGGGTCAACTATGGCTACACCTTC
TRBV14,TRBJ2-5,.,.,CASSQGHGTGVVTQYF,TGTGCCAGCAGCCAAGGTCATGGGACTGGGGTAGTCACCCAGTACTTC
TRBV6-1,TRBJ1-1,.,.,CASSEGGGLSNTEAFF,TGTGCCAGCAGTGAAGGGGGGGGGCTTTCGAACACTGAAGCTTTCTTT
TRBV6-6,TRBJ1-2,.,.,CASTRTGHNYGYTF,TGTGCCAGCACCCGGACTGGACACAACTATGGCTACACCTTC
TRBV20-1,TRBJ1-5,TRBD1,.,CSASPGQDHQPQHF,TGCAGTGCTAGTCCCGGACAGGACCATCAGCCCCAGCATTTT
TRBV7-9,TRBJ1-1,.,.,CASSSWTENTEAFF,TGTGCCAGCAGCTCGTGGACAGAGAACACTGAAGCTTTCTTT
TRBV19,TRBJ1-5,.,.,CASSIGGASNQPQHF,TGTGCCAGTAGTATAGGTGGGGCAAGCAATCAGCCCCAGCATTTT
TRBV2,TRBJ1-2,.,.,CASSEYALSGGYTF,TGTGCCAGCAGTGAATATGCCCTTTCGGGTGGCTACACCTTC
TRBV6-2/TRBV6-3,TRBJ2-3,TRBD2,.,CASSRPIRLAGSTDTQYF,TGTGCCAGCAGCCGCCCGATCCGACTAGCGGGATCCACAGATACGCAGTATTTT
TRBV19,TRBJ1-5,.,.,CASSWQAGAYSNQPQHF,TGTGCCAGTAGCTGGCAGGCAGGGGCCTATAGCAATCAGCCCCAGCATTTT
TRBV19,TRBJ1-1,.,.,CASSILFNTEAFF,TGTGCCAGTAGTATCCTTTTTAACACTGAAGCTTTCTTT
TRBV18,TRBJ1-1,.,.,CASSPPGLRTEAFF,TGTGCCAGCTCACCACCTGGACTAAGAACCGAAGCTTTCTTT
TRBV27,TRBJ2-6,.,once,CASSLYGEVKGSGANVLTF,TGTGCCAGCAGTTTATACGGTGAAGTTAAGGGTTCTGGGGCCAACGTCCTGACTTTC
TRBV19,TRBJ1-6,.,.,CASSTQPGLEFSPLHF,TGTGCCAGTAGTACCCAACCGGGCCTCGAATTTTCACCCCTCCACTTT